A selection of T cell receptor beta chains follows, all from one sample in a study of blood T cell repertoires in COVID-19. Profiled with immunoSEQ multiplex PCR; TCRdb holds only in-frame clones, not every one. The table includes around 250,000 clones, roughly nine tenths detected once. The specimen sequenced was PBMCs or T cells enriched from blood (not recorded which). These TCRs come from a human donor in a cohort exposed to, infected with or recovered from COVID-19 (not recorded which). The donor label of this sample is uncertain. CDR3s include the opening cysteine and the closing phenylalanine or tryptophan. Each record gives: V gene, D gene, clone size, J gene, CDR3 DNA, CDR3 protein. D genes are given only for firm matches. Where a row states a size, it is once, few, many or the class of an expanded clone; other rows omit it.

v_call: TRBV23-1; d_call: -; clone_size: once; j_call: TRBJ1-5; cdr3_nt: TGCGCCAGCAGTCAATCGCAGGGTAGTCAGCCCCAGCATTTT; cdr3_aa: CASSQSQGSQPQHF
v_call: TRBV14; d_call: TRBD2; clone_size: -; j_call: TRBJ2-3; cdr3_nt: TGTGCCAGCAGCCAAGATCTTCCCACTAGCGGGGGTAAAGATACGCAGTATTTT; cdr3_aa: CASSQDLPTSGGKDTQYF
v_call: TRBV4-2; d_call: -; clone_size: once; j_call: TRBJ1-2; cdr3_nt: TGTGCCAGCAGCCAAGAGGGGGGACTCGGGGGTAACTATGGCTACACCTTC; cdr3_aa: CASSQEGGLGGNYGYTF
v_call: TRBV10-3; d_call: -; clone_size: -; j_call: TRBJ1-4; cdr3_nt: TGTGCCATCAGAGAACAGGGAGGGGAAAAACTGTTTTTT; cdr3_aa: CAIREQGGEKLFF
v_call: TRBV12-3/TRBV12-4; d_call: TRBD2; clone_size: -; j_call: TRBJ2-1; cdr3_nt: TGTGCCAGCAGTTTTTCTCTAGCGGGAGGGCAGTTCTTC; cdr3_aa: CASSFSLAGGQFF
v_call: TRBV27; d_call: -; clone_size: -; j_call: TRBJ1-2; cdr3_nt: TGTGCCAGCAGTTTAGGGGCTTTCGATTATGGCTACACCTTC; cdr3_aa: CASSLGAFDYGYTF
v_call: TRBV7-9; d_call: -; clone_size: -; j_call: TRBJ1-2; cdr3_nt: TGTGCCAGCAGCCCCGGTTCAGGGGCCCATGGCTACACCTTC; cdr3_aa: CASSPGSGAHGYTF
v_call: TRBV5-4; d_call: -; clone_size: few; j_call: TRBJ1-1; cdr3_nt: TGTGCCAGCAGCTTGCCAGGGAACACTGAAGCTTTCTTT; cdr3_aa: CASSLPGNTEAFF
v_call: TRBV25-1; d_call: -; clone_size: -; j_call: TRBJ1-2; cdr3_nt: TGTGCCAGCAGTGATTTTTCGGGAGGCTACACCTTC; cdr3_aa: CASSDFSGGYTF
v_call: TRBV19; d_call: -; clone_size: -; j_call: TRBJ2-1; cdr3_nt: TGTGCCAGTAGCCTACAGGGTATGAACAATGAGCAGTTCTTC; cdr3_aa: CASSLQGMNNEQFF
v_call: TRBV5-1; d_call: TRBD2; clone_size: -; j_call: TRBJ2-7; cdr3_nt: TGCGCCAGCAGTCCCGGGGGGATCTCCTACGAGCAGTACTTC; cdr3_aa: CASSPGGISYEQYF
v_call: TRBV30; d_call: -; clone_size: -; j_call: TRBJ2-5; cdr3_nt: TGTGCCTGGAGTGTCGGGGGATCGGAGACCCAGTACTTC; cdr3_aa: CAWSVGGSETQYF
v_call: TRBV5-4; d_call: -; clone_size: -; j_call: TRBJ1-4; cdr3_nt: TGTGCCAGCAGCCCGGGGGGGGGTAGTGAAAAACTGTTTTTT; cdr3_aa: CASSPGGGSEKLFF
v_call: TRBV6-1; d_call: -; clone_size: -; j_call: TRBJ1-2; cdr3_nt: TGTGCCAGCATCCTCAGGGGAGGCTACACCTTC; cdr3_aa: CASILRGGYTF
v_call: TRBV6-5; d_call: -; clone_size: -; j_call: TRBJ1-5; cdr3_nt: TGTGCCAGCAGTTACTCGGGTCGACTCCCGAATCAGCCCCAGCATTTT; cdr3_aa: CASSYSGRLPNQPQHF
v_call: TRBV9; d_call: TRBD1; clone_size: -; j_call: TRBJ2-2; cdr3_nt: TGTGCCAGCAACCGACAGGGGACCAACACCGGGGAGCTGTTTTTT; cdr3_aa: CASNRQGTNTGELFF
v_call: TRBV9; d_call: -; clone_size: -; j_call: TRBJ1-3; cdr3_nt: TGTGCCAGCAGCGTAGGACAGCTCTCTGGAAACACCATATATTTT; cdr3_aa: CASSVGQLSGNTIYF
v_call: TRBV3-1/TRBV3-2; d_call: -; clone_size: -; j_call: TRBJ1-1; cdr3_nt: TGTGCCAGCAGCCAAGTGGTAGCGGGCCCGCCTGAAGCTTTCTTT; cdr3_aa: CASSQVVAGPPEAFF
v_call: TRBV11-2; d_call: -; clone_size: -; j_call: TRBJ2-7; cdr3_nt: TGTGCCAGCAGCTTAGTAGGTCAGGGCTACGAGCAGTACTTC; cdr3_aa: CASSLVGQGYEQYF
v_call: TRBV19; d_call: -; clone_size: -; j_call: TRBJ1-2; cdr3_nt: TGTGCCAGTAGTATCAGTGAGACAGCGATCGCTGGCTACACCTTC; cdr3_aa: CASSISETAIAGYTF
v_call: TRBV2; d_call: -; clone_size: -; j_call: TRBJ2-5; cdr3_nt: TGTGCCAGCAGTGCCACAGGGAAAGAAAGGGAGACCCAGTACTTC; cdr3_aa: CASSATGKERETQYF
v_call: TRBV9; d_call: TRBD1; clone_size: few; j_call: TRBJ2-7; cdr3_nt: TGTGCCAGCAGCGCGACCGGGACAGGACACTACGAGCAGTACTTC; cdr3_aa: CASSATGTGHYEQYF
v_call: TRBV11-2; d_call: -; clone_size: -; j_call: TRBJ1-1; cdr3_nt: TGTGCCAGCACCTCGGGGAACACTGAAGCTTTCTTT; cdr3_aa: CASTSGNTEAFF
v_call: TRBV12-2; d_call: -; clone_size: -; j_call: TRBJ2-3; cdr3_nt: TGTGCAAGTCGCTTAGTTACGGGTCGCGACCAAGATACGCAGTATTTT; cdr3_aa: CASRLVTGRDQDTQYF
v_call: TRBV2; d_call: -; clone_size: -; j_call: TRBJ1-1; cdr3_nt: TGTGCCAGCAGCAGTGGGGGCTTAAGGGACACTGAAGCTTTCTTT; cdr3_aa: CASSSGGLRDTEAFF
v_call: TRBV19; d_call: TRBD1; clone_size: -; j_call: TRBJ2-7; cdr3_nt: TGTGCCAGTAGTGACCCGGGACAGGGAGCCTACGAGCAGTACTTC; cdr3_aa: CASSDPGQGAYEQYF
v_call: TRBV11-1; d_call: TRBD2; clone_size: -; j_call: TRBJ2-5; cdr3_nt: TGTGCCAGCAGCTTGGGGAGCGGGACCCAAGGGACCCAGTACTTC; cdr3_aa: CASSLGSGTQGTQYF
v_call: TRBV27; d_call: -; clone_size: -; j_call: TRBJ2-7; cdr3_nt: TGTGCCAGCAGTGCTGGGACTTCCGCCTACGAGCAGTACTTC; cdr3_aa: CASSAGTSAYEQYF
v_call: TRBV7-8; d_call: -; clone_size: -; j_call: TRBJ2-3; cdr3_nt: TGTGCCAGCAGCTCCTTATTCTCCATAGGACTAACAGATACGCAGTATTTT; cdr3_aa: CASSSLFSIGLTDTQYF
v_call: TRBV4-1; d_call: -; clone_size: -; j_call: TRBJ1-2; cdr3_nt: TGCGCCAGCAGCCTAGGACAAGGTCCCCTGTCCGGCTACACCTTC; cdr3_aa: CASSLGQGPLSGYTF
v_call: TRBV5-6; d_call: -; clone_size: few; j_call: TRBJ1-6; cdr3_nt: TGTGCCAGCAGCTTGGCCCGGGGGGCGAATTCACCCCTCCACTTT; cdr3_aa: CASSLARGANSPLHF
v_call: TRBV5-1; d_call: -; clone_size: once; j_call: TRBJ1-1; cdr3_nt: TGCGCCAGCAGCTTGCGTTCCGGGGGGATGAACACTGAAGCTTTCTTT; cdr3_aa: CASSLRSGGMNTEAFF
v_call: TRBV6-5; d_call: -; clone_size: -; j_call: TRBJ1-1; cdr3_nt: TGTGCCAGCAGTTACTCGGGGATAGCGATGAACACTGAAGCTTTCTTT; cdr3_aa: CASSYSGIAMNTEAFF
v_call: TRBV10-3; d_call: TRBD1; clone_size: -; j_call: TRBJ2-2; cdr3_nt: TGTGCCATCAGGGGACAGGGGGCGAATGACGGGGAGCTGTTTTTT; cdr3_aa: CAIRGQGANDGELFF
v_call: TRBV27; d_call: TRBD2; clone_size: -; j_call: TRBJ2-1; cdr3_nt: TGTGCCAGCAGTTTCATAAGCGGGGGGGCGGGAGAGCAGTTCTTC; cdr3_aa: CASSFISGGAGEQFF
v_call: TRBV5-1; d_call: -; clone_size: once; j_call: TRBJ1-2; cdr3_nt: TGCGCCACCACCTTTGGGGGAGCGGGCTATGGCTACACCTTC; cdr3_aa: CATTFGGAGYGYTF
v_call: TRBV18; d_call: -; clone_size: -; j_call: TRBJ1-4; cdr3_nt: TGTGCCAGCTCACCGGCCGGACCGACTAAACTAGGTGAAAAACTGTTTTTT; cdr3_aa: CASSPAGPTKLGEKLFF
v_call: TRBV9; d_call: -; clone_size: -; j_call: TRBJ2-1; cdr3_nt: TGTGCCAGCAGCGTAGGGGACTTCCATGAGCAGTTCTTC; cdr3_aa: CASSVGDFHEQFF